These T cell receptor beta chains were read from a single sample in a study of cytomegalovirus exposure and HLA in healthy donors. Clones were sequenced by immunoSEQ multiplex PCR, and TCRdb holds only the in-frame ones, with some missing. The data hold a few hundred thousand clones, with roughly 90% observed a single time. Sequenced material: PBMCs. The receptors come from a young woman in good health and CMV-seronegative. Each CDR3 is given with its conserved first and last residue. The D gene is left open where the match is weak. Clone size is not always given. Where it is, it says once, few, many or a class for expanded clones.

J gene: TRBJ1-1; V gene: TRBV19; D gene: -; clone size: -; CDR3 protein: CASSRREGNTEAFF; CDR3 DNA: TGTGCCAGTAGTAGGAGAGAAGGGAACACTGAAGCTTTCTTT
J gene: TRBJ2-3; V gene: TRBV9; D gene: -; clone size: -; CDR3 protein: CASSSGFADTQYF; CDR3 DNA: TGTGCCAGCAGCTCGGGTTTCGCAGATACGCAGTATTTT
J gene: TRBJ1-1; V gene: TRBV6-5; D gene: TRBD1; clone size: -; CDR3 protein: CASSYDRGGTEAFF; CDR3 DNA: TGTGCCAGCAGCTACGACAGGGGAGGGACTGAAGCTTTCTTT
J gene: TRBJ2-2; V gene: TRBV4-1; D gene: TRBD2; clone size: -; CDR3 protein: CASSQETSGRNTGELFF; CDR3 DNA: TGCGCCAGCAGCCAGGAGACTAGCGGGAGGAACACCGGGGAGCTGTTTTTT
J gene: TRBJ2-1; V gene: TRBV7-9; D gene: TRBD2; clone size: -; CDR3 protein: CASRHTSGNNNEQFF; CDR3 DNA: TGTGCCAGCAGGCACACTAGCGGGAATAACAATGAGCAGTTCTTC
J gene: TRBJ2-5; V gene: TRBV9; D gene: -; clone size: -; CDR3 protein: CASSPLISLGETQYF; CDR3 DNA: TGTGCCAGCAGCCCCTTAATATCGCTCGGAGAGACCCAGTACTTC
J gene: TRBJ1-5; V gene: TRBV28; D gene: -; clone size: -; CDR3 protein: CASSLWTETNQPQHF; CDR3 DNA: TGTGCCAGCAGTTTATGGACAGAGACTAATCAGCCCCAGCATTTT
J gene: TRBJ2-7; V gene: TRBV28; D gene: TRBD2; clone size: -; CDR3 protein: CASSIYGGSEYEQYF; CDR3 DNA: TGTGCCAGCAGTATATACGGCGGGAGTGAGTACGAGCAGTACTTC
J gene: TRBJ1-1; V gene: TRBV4-3; D gene: -; clone size: -; CDR3 protein: CASSLERGTEAFF; CDR3 DNA: TGCGCCAGCAGCCTTGAACGGGGGACTGAAGCTTTCTTT
J gene: TRBJ2-3; V gene: TRBV29-1; D gene: -; clone size: -; CDR3 protein: CSVEGGVSTDTQYF; CDR3 DNA: TGCAGCGTTGAAGGGGGGGTTAGCACAGATACGCAGTATTTT
J gene: TRBJ1-1; V gene: TRBV18; D gene: -; clone size: -; CDR3 protein: CASSPFRSQGPKITGTEAFF; CDR3 DNA: TGTGCCAGCTCACCATTCAGGTCGCAGGGGCCGAAAATAACGGGGACTGAAGCTTTCTTT
J gene: TRBJ1-1; V gene: TRBV4-1; D gene: -; clone size: -; CDR3 protein: CASSQFGLEAADTEAFF; CDR3 DNA: TGCGCCAGCAGCCAATTTGGATTGGAGGCCGCCGATACTGAAGCTTTCTTT
J gene: TRBJ1-4; V gene: TRBV4-3; D gene: -; clone size: -; CDR3 protein: CASSQETVPTNEKLFF; CDR3 DNA: TGCGCCAGCAGCCAAGAGACAGTCCCAACTAATGAAAAACTGTTTTTT
J gene: TRBJ1-2; V gene: TRBV30; D gene: -; clone size: -; CDR3 protein: CAVEVPNYGYTF; CDR3 DNA: TGTGCCGTTGAGGTCCCTAACTATGGCTACACCTTC
J gene: TRBJ1-2; V gene: TRBV27; D gene: -; clone size: -; CDR3 protein: CASSFGPQVYGTNYGYTF; CDR3 DNA: TGTGCCAGCAGTTTTGGCCCCCAGGTATATGGTACTAACTATGGCTACACCTTC
J gene: TRBJ2-1; V gene: TRBV6-1; D gene: -; clone size: -; CDR3 protein: CASSERNEQFF; CDR3 DNA: TGTGCCAGCAGTGAACGTAATGAGCAGTTCTTC
J gene: TRBJ1-2; V gene: TRBV4-1; D gene: -; clone size: -; CDR3 protein: CASSQDSVFLDGYTF; CDR3 DNA: TGCGCCAGCAGCCAAGACTCAGTCTTCCTAGATGGCTACACCTTC
J gene: TRBJ2-5; V gene: TRBV7-6; D gene: TRBD2; clone size: -; CDR3 protein: CASSPTWTRAETQYF; CDR3 DNA: TGTGCCAGCAGCCCTACTTGGACTAGGGCGGAGACCCAGTACTTC
J gene: TRBJ2-3; V gene: TRBV28; D gene: TRBD1; clone size: -; CDR3 protein: CATRDRGQADTQYF; CDR3 DNA: TGTGCCACACGGGACAGGGGGCAGGCAGATACGCAGTATTTT
J gene: TRBJ2-5; V gene: TRBV9; D gene: -; clone size: -; CDR3 protein: CASSLGLMGQETQYF; CDR3 DNA: TGTGCCAGCAGCCTCGGACTGATGGGACAAGAGACCCAGTACTTC
J gene: TRBJ1-1; V gene: TRBV11-2; D gene: -; clone size: -; CDR3 protein: CASSRRGGHWTEAFF; CDR3 DNA: TGTGCCAGCAGCCGACGAGGGGGACACTGGACTGAAGCTTTCTTT
J gene: TRBJ2-5; V gene: TRBV5-6; D gene: -; clone size: once; CDR3 protein: CASSYTGRETQYF; CDR3 DNA: TGTGCCAGCAGCTACACAGGGAGAGAGACCCAGTACTTC
J gene: TRBJ2-2; V gene: TRBV6-6; D gene: -; clone size: -; CDR3 protein: CASSYARTGELFF; CDR3 DNA: TGTGCCAGCAGTTATGCGCGCACCGGGGAGCTGTTTTTT
J gene: TRBJ2-7; V gene: TRBV11-1; D gene: -; clone size: -; CDR3 protein: CASSLDGSLSYEQYF; CDR3 DNA: TGTGCCAGCAGCTTAGACGGGTCCCTCTCCTACGAGCAGTACTTC
J gene: TRBJ2-3; V gene: TRBV5-6; D gene: TRBD2; clone size: -; CDR3 protein: CASSLGSPGLALLEYF; CDR3 DNA: TGTGCCAGCAGCTTGGGTTCCCCGGGACTAGCCCTGTTAGAGTATTTT
J gene: TRBJ2-1; V gene: TRBV28; D gene: -; clone size: few; CDR3 protein: CASTELGVDEQFF; CDR3 DNA: TGTGCCAGCACCGAATTAGGAGTCGATGAGCAGTTCTTC
J gene: TRBJ1-5; V gene: TRBV5-8; D gene: -; clone size: -; CDR3 protein: CASSLGPAGAISPQHF; CDR3 DNA: TGTGCCAGCAGTCTGGGGCCCGCAGGGGCAATTAGCCCCCAGCATTTT
J gene: TRBJ2-3; V gene: TRBV7-2; D gene: -; clone size: -; CDR3 protein: CASSLAAGTSTDTQYF; CDR3 DNA: TGTGCCAGCAGCTTAGCCGCAGGGACAAGCACAGATACGCAGTATTTT
J gene: TRBJ2-7; V gene: TRBV4-1; D gene: -; clone size: -; CDR3 protein: CASSQGSFRLFDEQYF; CDR3 DNA: TGCGCCAGCAGCCAAGGGTCCTTCCGGTTATTTGACGAGCAGTACTTC
J gene: TRBJ2-7; V gene: TRBV6-6; D gene: TRBD2; clone size: -; CDR3 protein: CASTSGTYEQYF; CDR3 DNA: TGTGCCAGCACTAGCGGAACCTACGAGCAGTACTTC
J gene: TRBJ2-5; V gene: TRBV18; D gene: -; clone size: -; CDR3 protein: CASSRINQETQYF; CDR3 DNA: TGTGCCAGCTCGCGTATAAACCAAGAGACCCAGTACTTC